This TCR beta chain was sequenced in a study of T cell clonotyping in hematopoietic cell transplantation. Across the study: Pretransplant recipient samples were taken after cytoreduction.

Germline V gene sequence: CDR1 SGHTA, CDR2 FQGNSA. The CDR3 totals 14 residues. With 1 base removed from V and 4 bases from J, the gap between germline ends came to 9 bases. Time point of the sample: recipient sample about 28 days before transplant, after cytoreduction. Clones were read by immunoSEQ multiplex PCR, and TCRdb kept only the in-frame ones, dropping some. Among around 37,000 clones listed, 85% were seen once. Findings of the study overall: Recipient TCR diversity dropped after transplant; expanded clonotypes rose from day 30 to 180. Few recipient clonotypes overlapped donors; over 95% were de novo at given depth.

The count of this clone is one. The antigen is not known. The chain joins TRBV7-2 to TRBJ2-3; D could derive from TRBD1 or TRBD2 (5 bases each). The receptor was isolated from a man in his sixties with acute myeloid leukemia. Some clones in this sample may be carry-over from other donors' samples. Sequencing was performed on peripheral blood mononuclear cells, taken before stem cell transplant. The DNA of the CDR3 is TGTGCCAGCAGCTTAGTGCAGGGACCAGATACGCAGTATTTT. Residues: CASSLVQGPDTQYF.